The 18 T cell receptor beta chains below all came from one sample that was sequenced in a study of blood T cell repertoires in COVID-19. Profiling relied on immunoSEQ multiplex PCR, and the TCRdb table lists in-frame clones only, not all of them. Among approximately 280,000 clones listed, roughly 84% were seen once. The sequenced sample was peripheral blood. The receptors here all came from a human donor with COVID-19, enrolled during active disease. The donor label of this sample is uncertain.

The V gene is TRBV19, the J gene TRBJ1-5, with 8 bases matching TRBD1. The J segment lost 0 bases and the V segment lost 4 bases, leaving 8 bases of the junction unmatched. Germline assignment: CDR1 LNHDA and CDR2 SQIVND (reference sequence). The CDR3 is made up of 17 amino acids. Here the CDR3 DNA reads TGTGCCAGTAGTACAACCGGGACAGGTTATAGCAATCAGCCCCAGCATTTT. Amino acids: CASSTTGTGYSNQPQHF. Looking up the rest from reference TRBV19 and TRBJ1-5 gives the full variable domain: DGGITQSPKYLFRKEGQNVTLSCEQNLNHDAMYWYRQDPGQGLRLIYYSQIVNDFQKGDIAEGYSVSREKKESFPLTVTSAQKNPTAFYLCASSTTGTGYSNQPQHFGDGTRLSIL.

The rearrangement uses TRBV7-2 and TRBJ2-1; TRBD2 matches 8 bases. V lost 6 bases to trimming and J lost 3 bases; unmatched junction nucleotides: 4. Germline CDR1 is SGHTA and CDR2 is FQGNSA. CDR3 length: 14 residues. The CDR3 here is CASRPGGDYNEQFF. The CDR3 bases are TGTGCCAGCAGACCCGGGGGGGACTACAATGAGCAGTTCTTC.

The rearrangement links TRBV11-1 to TRBJ2-7, with 9 bases lining up with TRBD1. Germline loops: CDR1 SGHAT, CDR2 FQDESV (reference sequence). The CDR3 covers 15 residues. With 2 bases clipped from V and 4 bases from J, the junction kept 6 bases outside the gene matches. The CDR3 region is CASSLPGQGKYEQYF. The CDR3 coding sequence is TGTGCCAGCAGCTTACCGGGACAGGGAAAATACGAGCAGTACTTC.

The chain employs TRBV9 and TRBJ2-1; D is perhaps TRBD1 (5 bases). Germline CDR1 reads SGDLS; CDR2 reads YYNGEE. Trimming removed 1 base at V and 0 bases at J, with 14 bases between. The CDR3 has 17 amino acids. In DNA form, the CDR3 reads TGTGCCAGCAGCGTACTGGGAAGGGGTAGCTCCTACAATGAGCAGTTCTTC. As protein: CASSVLGRGSSYNEQFF.

The chain couples TRBV11-3 to TRBJ2-1, with 15 bases fitting TRBD2. CDR3 length equals 17 residues. With V trimmed by 6 bases and J by 5 bases, 8 bases remained unmatched. Per germline, CDR1 SGHNT and CDR2 YENEEA. This chain's CDR3 is CASRRTSGRAGDNEQFF. In DNA, the CDR3 is TGTGCCAGCAGGAGGACTAGCGGGAGGGCCGGGGACAATGAGCAGTTCTTC.

The genes are TRBV24-1 and TRBJ1-2; TRBD1 matches at 7 bases. The CDR3 has 14 amino acids. Germline CDR1 KGHDR, CDR2 SFDVKD. The V segment lost 3 bases and the J segment 5 bases; nucleotides outside the gene matches: 5. The CDR3, as DNA: TGTGCCACCAGTGATGTGGGACAGAAATATGGCTACACCTTC. It encodes CATSDVGQKYGYTF.

V gene TRBV27 combines with J gene TRBJ2-7; TRBD1 aligns across 7 bases. V was pared by 5 bases and J by 3 bases, with 13 bases of the junction left unmatched. Germline V lookup: CDR1 MNHEY, CDR2 SMNVEV (reference sequence). This CDR3 is 16 amino acids long. This CDR3 is CASSPPLGTASYEQYF. The CDR3 DNA follows: TGTGCCAGCAGTCCACCCCTCGGGACAGCGAGCTACGAGCAGTACTTC.

This rearrangement joins TRBV7-2 to TRBJ1-1, with no clear D. Germline V gene lookup returns CDR1 SGHTA and CDR2 FQGNSA. Trimming stripped 5 bases from V and 6 bases from J, with 10 bases between. The CDR3 is 12 amino acids. In nucleotides, the CDR3 is TGTGCCAGCAGCCCGGTCAGGTCTGAAGCTTTCTTT. This translates into CASSPVRSEAFF.

The gene calls are TRBV7-9 and TRBJ1-2, with 8 nucleotides matching TRBD1. Germline loops: CDR1 SEHNR, CDR2 FQNEAQ (reference sequence). V dropped 2 bases and J dropped 4; count of bases not matched to a gene: 6. The CDR3 contains 15 residues. This chain's CDR3 is CASSLLAGTGYGYTF. CDR3 nucleotide sequence: TGTGCCAGCAGCTTATTGGCCGGGACAGGCTATGGCTACACCTTC.

The count of this clone is one. This sequence joins TRBV29-1 and TRBJ2-3; D uncertain. Germline CDR1 and CDR2: SQVTM and ANQGSEA. Trimming removed 2 bases at V and 5 bases at J, with 8 bases between. This CDR3 comprises 12 residues. CDR3 region: CSVERVGDTQYF. DNA of the CDR3: TGCAGCGTTGAACGGGTGGGAGATACGCAGTATTTT.

The chain recombines TRBV9 with TRBJ2-3, with 7 nucleotides matching TRBD1. Per the germline V gene, CDR1 is SGDLS and CDR2 is YYNGEE. The length of the CDR3 is 16 residues. Unmatched junction bases numbered 7, after V lost 3 bases and J lost 0 bases. In DNA, the CDR3 is TGTGCCAGCAGCGCTGGGACAGCCCCTAGCACAGATACGCAGTATTTT. As protein: CASSAGTAPSTDTQYF. Full variable domain (remainder filled in from reference TRBV9 and TRBJ2-3): DSGVTQTPKHLITATGQRVTLRCSPRSGDLSVYWYQQSLDQGLQFLIQYYNGEERAKGNILERFSAQQFPDLHSELNLSSLELGDSALYFCASSAGTAPSTDTQYFGPGTRLTVL.

The rearrangement uses TRBV19 and TRBJ2-7; 7 positions match TRBD2. The CDR3 is 17 amino acids. The trim removed 1 base at V and 1 base at J, leaving 10 bases unmatched. Germline V lookup: CDR1 LNHDA, CDR2 SQIVND (reference sequence). DNA for the CDR3: TGTGCCAGTAGTATAGCCCATCGGGCGGGAGAGTCCTACGAGCAGTACTTC. This codes for CASSIAHRAGESYEQYF.

This chain joins TRBV28 and TRBJ2-5, with 8 nucleotides matching TRBD2. The CDR3 contains 14 residues. CDR1 is MDHEN, CDR2 SYDVKM, per germline. V shed 2 bases, J shed 4 bases, and the junction held 3 bases outside the gene matches. For the CDR3, the DNA is TGTGCCAGCAGTTTAAACGGGAGGGGAGAGACCCAGTACTTC. Its translation is CASSLNGRGETQYF. The full variable domain, its missing parts supplied by reference TRBV28 and TRBJ2-5, is DVKVTQSSRYLVKRTGEKVFLECVQDMDHENMFWYRQDPGLGLRLIYFSYDVKMKEKGDIPEGYSVSREKKERFSLILESASTNQTSMYLCASSLNGRGETQYFGPGTRLLVL.

The V and J genes are TRBV2 and TRBJ1-1; 9 bases fit TRBD1. The CDR3 has 15 amino acids. Germline values: CDR1 SNHLY, CDR2 FYNNEI. The V gene end was trimmed by 6 bases and the J gene end by 0 bases; junction bases not matched to a gene: 5. The CDR3 nucleotides are TGTGCCAGCAGGGACAGGGGTTGGTTGAACACTGAAGCTTTCTTT. This sequence encodes CASRDRGWLNTEAFF.

This clone was observed a handful of times. The rearrangement uses TRBV9 and TRBJ1-2; possible D gene TRBD1, 5 bases. Germline V gene sequence: CDR1 SGDLS, CDR2 YYNGEE. This CDR3 has 15 amino acids. Deletions cut 3 bases from V and 8 bases from J, with 20 bases between. This CDR3 is CASSDDRFSFMGYTF. CDR3 nucleotides: TGTGCCAGCAGCGACGACAGATTTTCCTTTATGGGCTACACCTTC. Full variable domain (remainder filled in from reference TRBV9 and TRBJ1-2): DSGVTQTPKHLITATGQRVTLRCSPRSGDLSVYWYQQSLDQGLQFLIQYYNGEERAKGNILERFSAQQFPDLHSELNLSSLELGDSALYFCASSDDRFSFMGYTFGSGTRLTVV.

The CDR3 reads CASSSQGADGANVLTF. The CDR3 DNA reads TGCGCCAGCAGCTCACAGGGGGCGGATGGGGCCAACGTCCTGACTTTC. V gene TRBV5-1 combines with J gene TRBJ2-6, with 9 bases fitting TRBD1. CDR3 length equals 16 residues. Trimming removed 3 bases from V and 3 bases from J; junction bases left unmatched: 4. The germline CDR1 and CDR2 sequences are SGHRS and YFSETQ.

The chain employs TRBV7-2 and TRBJ2-7, with 9 positions matching TRBD2. Germline CDR1 is SGHTA and CDR2 is FQGNSA. The J segment lost 4 bases and the V segment lost 3 bases, leaving 4 bases of the junction unmatched. The CDR3 totals 14 residues. The CDR3 nucleotides are TGTGCCAGCAGCTTTGCGGGAGGGCCGTACGAGCAGTACTTC. Translating it yields CASSFAGGPYEQYF.

J is TRBJ2-3 and V is TRBV24-1; 11 nucleotides align to TRBD1. The CDR3 loop spans 17 amino acids. V was clipped by 1 base and J by 3 bases; unmatched bases: 5. Germline V gene lookup returns CDR1 KGHDR and CDR2 SFDVKD. Here the CDR3 DNA reads TGTGCCACCAGTGATTTCGGACAGGGGGCGACTACAGATACGCAGTATTTT. Translated: CATSDFGQGATTDTQYF.